Each of the 10 T cell receptor beta chains below was sequenced from the same sample in a study of Tregs in tolerant kidney transplant recipients. Recipients received nonmyeloablative bone marrow transplants from related graft donors, with transient mixed chimerism. Measured with immunoSEQ multiplex PCR; TCRdb has only the in-frame clones, and not every one. Its table records roughly 15,000 clones. The sample consisted of CD4+ T cells from blood (PBMCs), taken 12 months after the transplant. The receptors were sampled from a human patient who received a combined kidney and bone marrow transplant. These T cells may partly come from the graft donor.

Note on this clone: The sequenced fragment ends 3 residues before the CDR3 boundary, so the rest is inferred from the germline J gene. The V and J genes are TRBV7-2 and TRBJ1-1; 7 bases are shared with TRBD1. The CDR3 spans 15 residues. After removal of 0 bases from V and 3 bases from J, the junction contained 4 bases not matched to a gene. Per germline, CDR1 SGHTA and CDR2 FQGNSA. The CDR3 loop is CASSLAAGGYTEAFF. The DNA read from the CDR3 is TGTGCCAGCAGCTTAGCGGCAGGGGGTTACACTGAA.

A note on this clone: The CDR3 end lies 3 residues beyond the end of the read and is filled in from the germline J gene. The V gene is TRBV20-1, the J gene TRBJ2-7; 10 bases align to TRBD1. V trimming: 3 bases; J trimming: 3 bases; junction bases outside the gene matches: 8. Germline CDR1 and CDR2: DFQATT and SNEGSKA (reference sequence). The CDR3 is made up of 15 amino acids. Partial CDR3 DNA: TGCAGTGCTAGCCGTCCCGGACAGGGGGTCTACGAG. This encodes CSASRPGQGVYE. The complete CDR3 sequence is CSASRPGQGVYEQYF.

A word on this clone: The read gets to within 3 residues of the CDR3 end, and the germline J gene fills in the rest. The rearrangement links TRBV20-1 to TRBJ2-2; 7 positions match TRBD2. This CDR3 comprises 14 residues. Germline V gives CDR1 DFQATT, CDR2 SNEGSKA (reference sequence). J gave up 1 base and V 3 bases, and 2 bases lay outside the gene matches. CDR3 sequence reads: CSARGLLNTGELFF. Partial CDR3 DNA: TGCAGTGCTAGGGGACTACTGAACACCGGGGAG.

Note on this clone: The CDR3 extends 3 residues past the end of the read, so its final part is completed from the germline J gene. The chain is built from TRBV20-1 and TRBJ2-1, with unresolved D. The V and J ends lost 3 bases and 3 bases respectively, with 12 bases between them. The germline gives CDR1 DFQATT, CDR2 SNEGSKA (reference sequence). CDR3 length equals 14 residues. The sequenced CDR3 bases are TGCAGTGCTAGCTTGGCAGAAAACTACAATGAG. Translating gives CSASLAENYNE. The complete CDR3 protein is CSASLAENYNEQFF.

CDR3 sequence reads: CASSQEYTGTQYF. The CDR3 bases that were read are TGTGCCAGCAGCCAAGAGTATACGGGGACC. The V gene is TRBV4-2, the J gene TRBJ2-5; no clear D. Read coverage stops 3 residues before the CDR3 terminus; the germline J gene supplies the remainder. Germline CDR1 is LGHNA and CDR2 is YNFKEQ. This CDR3 is 13 amino acids long. V was shortened by 0 bases and J by 7 bases, with 9 bases between the two germline ends.

About this clone: The CDR3 end falls 3 residues outside the read, so it is completed with the germline J gene. This chain connects TRBV7-2 to TRBJ2-2; D ambiguous. Germline loops: CDR1 SGHTA, CDR2 FQGNSA. Trimming took 0 bases from V and 2 from J, leaving 10 bases between them. The CDR3 covers 16 residues. CDR3 sequence: CASSLAPDFNTGELFF. The sequenced part of the CDR3 DNA is TGTGCCAGCAGCTTAGCCCCAGACTTCAACACCGGGGAG.

With respect to this clone: The sequence runs out 3 residues before the end of the CDR3; the remainder is reconstructed from the germline J gene. The V and J genes are TRBV5-1 and TRBJ1-2; tentative D call: TRBD1 (6 bases). Germline V CDR1 and CDR2: SGHRS, YFSETQ. The CDR3 runs to 12 residues. V was clipped by 4 bases and J by 5 bases, with 9 bases between them. The CDR3 bases that were read are TGCGCCAGCAGCACCGGACAGTATGGC. This translates into CASSTGQYG. The entire CDR3 reads CASSTGQYGYTF.

Notes on this clone: From the germline J gene comes the end of the CDR3, since the read stops 3 residues before it. The gene calls are TRBV10-3 and TRBJ2-7; no reliable D call. V lost 7 bases, J lost 6 bases, and 16 bases lay in between. The germline CDR1 and CDR2 sequences are ENHRY and SYGVKD. The CDR3 extends over 13 amino acids. Here the CDR3 reads CAITGSRIIEQYF. CDR3 DNA, as far as it was read: TGTGCCATCACCGGCAGCAGGATAATCGAG.

Turning to this clone: The read terminates 3 residues before the CDR3 end, so the remaining end is supplied by the germline J gene. The chain couples TRBV2 to TRBJ1-6; 8 nucleotides align to TRBD1. Germline-derived CDR1 and CDR2 are SNHLY and FYNNEI. After removal of 4 bases from V and 6 bases from J, the junction contained 5 bases not matched to a gene. CDR3 length equals 15 residues. The CDR3 sequence is CASSARTGSNSPLHF. The sequenced CDR3 bases are TGTGCCAGCAGTGCTAGGACAGGGAGTAATTCACCC.

Regarding this clone: The read stops 3 residues short of the end of the CDR3; the missing end is completed from the germline J gene. The V gene is TRBV4-1, the J gene TRBJ2-1, with 11 bases identical to TRBD2. J lost 7 bases, V lost 2 bases, and 13 bases had no gene match. The CDR3 spans 18 residues. Germline loops: CDR1 MGHRA, CDR2 YSYEKL. The CDR3 DNA, read in part, is TGCGCCAGCAGCCAATTTTCGACTAGCGGGGCTTTGAGAAATGAG. Amino acids: CASSQFSTSGALRNE. The whole CDR3 is CASSQFSTSGALRNEQFF.